The 6 T cell receptor beta chains given below trace back to one sample, sequenced in a study of blood T cell repertoires in COVID-19. Sequencing was performed with immunoSEQ multiplex PCR; in TCRdb, only in-frame clones are kept and a portion is missing. The repertoire includes a few hundred thousand clones, approximately 81% of them detected once, and about 3.6% sits in the top ten. Sequencing was performed on peripheral blood. Every receptor here comes from a woman younger than 35 with acute or convalescent COVID-19.

CDR3 protein: CASSFLAGDESYEQYF. Here the CDR3 DNA reads TGTGCCAGCAGTTTTCTAGCGGGAGACGAGTCCTACGAGCAGTACTTC. The gene calls are TRBV27 and TRBJ2-7; 10 bases fit TRBD2. Germline V lookup: CDR1 MNHEY, CDR2 SMNVEV (reference sequence). CDR3 length: 16 amino acids. Trimming took 3 bases from V and 1 from J; bases not matched to a gene: 6.

V usage is TRBV11-2 and J usage is TRBJ2-3, with 7 positions matching TRBD2. The length of the CDR3 is 16 residues. From germline, CDR1 is SGHAT and CDR2 FQNNGV. J lost 4 bases, V lost 1 base, and 8 bases had no gene match. The CDR3 DNA follows: TGTGCCAGCAGCTTAGTTTCCCCGGGGGGAGCAGATACGCAGTATTTT. It translates to CASSLVSPGGADTQYF.

This clone was observed a few times. V gene TRBV7-2 combines with J gene TRBJ1-2, with TRBD1 as a possible D gene (5 bases). This CDR3 region has 13 residues. Germline V gene data show CDR1 as SGHTA and CDR2 as FQGNSA. Between the trimmed V and J ends, which lost 3 bases and 0 bases, there was a span of 5 bases. In DNA form, the CDR3 reads TGTGCCAGCAGCTTCAGGGCTAACTATGGCTACACCTTC. Amino acids: CASSFRANYGYTF.

This clone was counted only a few times. The genes are TRBV28 and TRBJ2-3, with TRBD2 identical over 14 bases. Germline loops: CDR1 MDHEN, CDR2 SYDVKM. Trimming at V came to 5 bases and at J to 6 bases, leaving 4 bases not matched to a gene. The CDR3 is made up of 15 amino acids. CDR3 bases: TGTGCCAGCAGTACGGGGACTAGCGGGAGTGATACGCAGTATTTT. Its protein is CASSTGTSGSDTQYF.

This rearrangement joins TRBV5-5 to TRBJ2-7; weak D call: TRBD2 (6 bases). V lost 3 bases, J lost 2 bases, and 18 bases lay in between. Germline CDR1 SGHKS, CDR2 YYEKEE (reference sequence). This CDR3 has 16 amino acids. CDR3 sequence reads: CASSSGGAAVTYEQYF. Here the CDR3 DNA reads TGTGCCAGCAGCTCCGGAGGGGCAGCCGTTACCTACGAGCAGTACTTC.

V and J are TRBV25-1 and TRBJ2-3; D is unresolved. Germline CDR1 is MGHDK and CDR2 is SYGVNS. The CDR3 is 14 amino acids. With 1 base removed from V and 6 bases from J, the gap between germline ends came to 11 bases. The DNA of the CDR3 is TGTGCCAGCAGTGAATTAGTGCGCCGGGATACGCAGTATTTT. This sequence encodes CASSELVRRDTQYF.